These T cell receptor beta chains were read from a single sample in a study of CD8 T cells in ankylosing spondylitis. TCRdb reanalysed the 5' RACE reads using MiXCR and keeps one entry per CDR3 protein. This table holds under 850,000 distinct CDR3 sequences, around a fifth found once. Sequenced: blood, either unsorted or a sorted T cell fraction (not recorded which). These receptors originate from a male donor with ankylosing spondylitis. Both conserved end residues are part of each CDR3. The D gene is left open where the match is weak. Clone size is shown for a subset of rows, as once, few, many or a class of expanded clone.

cdr3_nt: TGTGCCAGCAGCCATCGGACGGTAGCCTACGAGCAGTACTTC
cdr3_aa: CASSHRTVAYEQYF
clone_size: .
j_call: TRBJ2-7
v_call: TRBV7-9
d_call: .

cdr3_nt: TGCGCCAGCGGAACAGGGGCCACTGAAGCTTTCTTT
cdr3_aa: CASGTGATEAFF
clone_size: few
j_call: TRBJ1-1
v_call: TRBV5-1
d_call: TRBD1

cdr3_nt: TGCAGCGTTGGCACAGATAATGAAAAACTGTTTTTT
cdr3_aa: CSVGTDNEKLFF
clone_size: .
j_call: TRBJ1-4
v_call: TRBV29-1
d_call: .

cdr3_nt: TGCAGTGCTCGGGACAGGGGGGACGAGCAGTACTTC
cdr3_aa: CSARDRGDEQYF
clone_size: .
j_call: TRBJ2-7
v_call: TRBV20-1
d_call: TRBD1

cdr3_nt: TGCGCCAGCAGCTTGAGGCCAGGCTTCGGGGTGACGAACACTGAAGCTTTCTTT
cdr3_aa: CASSLRPGFGVTNTEAFF
clone_size: .
j_call: TRBJ1-1
v_call: TRBV5-1
d_call: .

cdr3_nt: TGTGCCAGCAGTAAGACAGGGTGGACTGAAGCTTTCTTT
cdr3_aa: CASSKTGWTEAFF
clone_size: few
j_call: TRBJ1-1
v_call: TRBV7-9
d_call: TRBD1

cdr3_nt: TGCAGTGCCTTTGGGACAGATCTCTACGAGCAGTACTTC
cdr3_aa: CSAFGTDLYEQYF
clone_size: few
j_call: TRBJ2-7
v_call: TRBV20-1
d_call: TRBD1

cdr3_nt: TGCGCCAGCAGCTTGCGGCTAGCGGGTAACAATGAGCAGTTCTTC
cdr3_aa: CASSLRLAGNNEQFF
clone_size: few
j_call: TRBJ2-1
v_call: TRBV5-1
d_call: TRBD2

cdr3_nt: TGCGCCAGCAGCCAAGATCTGGGGTTCTACGAGCAGTACTTC
cdr3_aa: CASSQDLGFYEQYF
clone_size: few
j_call: TRBJ2-7
v_call: TRBV4-1
d_call: .

cdr3_nt: TGCGCCAGCAGCTTGGGGGCAGCCCTGACCGGGGAGCTGTTTTTT
cdr3_aa: CASSLGAALTGELFF
clone_size: .
j_call: TRBJ2-2
v_call: TRBV5-1
d_call: .

cdr3_nt: TGTGCCAGCCATCCGGCTAGCGGGAGGGGGGCCAACGTCCTGACTTTC
cdr3_aa: CASHPASGRGANVLTF
clone_size: .
j_call: TRBJ2-6
v_call: TRBV28
d_call: TRBD2

cdr3_nt: TGTGCCAGCAGCCGAGGGACAGAAACGAGCGATGAGCAGTTCTTC
cdr3_aa: CASSRGTETSDEQFF
clone_size: .
j_call: TRBJ2-1
v_call: TRBV7-6
d_call: TRBD1

cdr3_nt: TGCAGTGCTAGATCCGGGCGGGGTCCCTCCTACGAGCAGTACTTC
cdr3_aa: CSARSGRGPSYEQYF
clone_size: .
j_call: TRBJ2-7
v_call: TRBV20-1
d_call: .

cdr3_nt: TGCAGCGTTGCACCGCCAGGGTCCTACAATGAGCAGTTCTTC
cdr3_aa: CSVAPPGSYNEQFF
clone_size: few
j_call: TRBJ2-1
v_call: TRBV29-1
d_call: .

cdr3_nt: TGTGCCAGCAGTTACTGGTCAGGGGGAAATCAGCCCCAGCATTTT
cdr3_aa: CASSYWSGGNQPQHF
clone_size: .
j_call: TRBJ1-5
v_call: TRBV6-2/TRBV6-3
d_call: TRBD1

cdr3_nt: TGTGCCAGCAGCCGACAGGTTCGAAATGAGCAGTTCTTC
cdr3_aa: CASSRQVRNEQFF
clone_size: .
j_call: TRBJ2-1
v_call: TRBV3-1
d_call: .

cdr3_nt: TGTGCCAGCCAACCATGGGACAGGCTGAGCTCCTACGAGCAGTACTTC
cdr3_aa: CASQPWDRLSSYEQYF
clone_size: .
j_call: TRBJ2-7
v_call: TRBV28
d_call: TRBD1

cdr3_nt: TGTGCCAGCAGCGCGAGACTAGCGGGAGCTGAGACCCAGTACTTC
cdr3_aa: CASSARLAGAETQYF
clone_size: few
j_call: TRBJ2-5
v_call: TRBV7-2
d_call: TRBD2

cdr3_nt: TGCAGTGCTAGAGACACTTCAGAAAGTTCACCCCTCCACTTT
cdr3_aa: CSARDTSESSPLHF
clone_size: many
j_call: TRBJ1-6
v_call: TRBV20-1
d_call: .

cdr3_nt: TGTGCCAGCAGTTTAGCGCGGGACAGCAATCAGCCCCAGCATTTT
cdr3_aa: CASSLARDSNQPQHF
clone_size: few
j_call: TRBJ1-5
v_call: TRBV12-3/TRBV12-4
d_call: .

cdr3_nt: TGTGCCAGTAAAAATAGCGGGAGGGCGGGCAATGAGCAGTTCTTC
cdr3_aa: CASKNSGRAGNEQFF
clone_size: few
j_call: TRBJ2-1
v_call: TRBV12-3/TRBV12-4
d_call: TRBD2

cdr3_nt: TGTGCCAGCACCCCCGGGGACAGTTTCAACTATGGCTACACCTTC
cdr3_aa: CASTPGDSFNYGYTF
clone_size: few
j_call: TRBJ1-2
v_call: TRBV6-1
d_call: TRBD1

cdr3_nt: TGCGCCAGCAGCTTAATAGCGGGAGGGCCCGGCGAGCAGTTCTTC
cdr3_aa: CASSLIAGGPGEQFF
clone_size: .
j_call: TRBJ2-1
v_call: TRBV5-1
d_call: TRBD2

cdr3_nt: TGCGCCAGCAGCTTGGCTATCGGCTCAGGGGACGAGCAGTACTTC
cdr3_aa: CASSLAIGSGDEQYF
clone_size: .
j_call: TRBJ2-7
v_call: TRBV5-1
d_call: .

cdr3_nt: TGTGCCAGCAGTTTCTGGAGGGCAGGATACAAATCGGACGAGCAGTACTTC
cdr3_aa: CASSFWRAGYKSDEQYF
clone_size: .
j_call: TRBJ2-7
v_call: TRBV12-3/TRBV12-4
d_call: .

cdr3_nt: TGCAGCGTTGAGGAGGCTTCTACCTACAATGAGCAGTTCTTC
cdr3_aa: CSVEEASTYNEQFF
clone_size: .
j_call: TRBJ2-1
v_call: TRBV29-1
d_call: .

cdr3_nt: TGTGCCACCAGCAGAGATGGAGGCTACGAGCAGTACTTC
cdr3_aa: CATSRDGGYEQYF
clone_size: .
j_call: TRBJ2-7
v_call: TRBV15
d_call: .

cdr3_nt: TGCAGTGCTAGAGAGGGTGTCCAAGAGACCCAGTACTTC
cdr3_aa: CSAREGVQETQYF
clone_size: .
j_call: TRBJ2-5
v_call: TRBV20-1
d_call: .

cdr3_nt: TGTGCCAGCAGCACGACACCCTTTGGGGCCAACGTCCTGACTTTC
cdr3_aa: CASSTTPFGANVLTF
clone_size: .
j_call: TRBJ2-6
v_call: TRBV7-9
d_call: .

cdr3_nt: TGCGCCAGCAGCCAGGGCTCAGGGGGCTGGACTGAAGCTTTCTTT
cdr3_aa: CASSQGSGGWTEAFF
clone_size: .
j_call: TRBJ1-1
v_call: TRBV4-1
d_call: TRBD1

cdr3_nt: TGTGCCAGCAGCCAAGGTCACCTGGTGTTTTTT
cdr3_aa: CASSQGHLVFF
clone_size: few
j_call: TRBJ2-2
v_call: TRBV3-1
d_call: .

cdr3_nt: TGTGCCAGCAGCTCACAGCTAGCGGGAGACACAGATACGCAGTATTTT
cdr3_aa: CASSSQLAGDTDTQYF
clone_size: .
j_call: TRBJ2-3
v_call: TRBV7-2
d_call: TRBD2

cdr3_nt: TGTGCCACCAGTGACCCGACGACGGGAAAAGCTTTCTTT
cdr3_aa: CATSDPTTGKAFF
clone_size: .
j_call: TRBJ1-1
v_call: TRBV24-1
d_call: .

cdr3_nt: TGTGCCAGCAGTGTACGACAGGGGAGCAATCAGCCCCAGCATTTT
cdr3_aa: CASSVRQGSNQPQHF
clone_size: .
j_call: TRBJ1-5
v_call: TRBV2
d_call: TRBD1

cdr3_nt: TGTGCCAGCAGCGTTGGGCCAGCTGTAGGCGAGCAGTACTTC
cdr3_aa: CASSVGPAVGEQYF
clone_size: few
j_call: TRBJ2-7
v_call: TRBV9
d_call: .

cdr3_nt: TGTGCCAGCAGCGGGACTAGCGATGTCTCCTACGAGCAGTACTTC
cdr3_aa: CASSGTSDVSYEQYF
clone_size: .
j_call: TRBJ2-7
v_call: TRBV12-3/TRBV12-4
d_call: TRBD2

cdr3_nt: TGCAGCGTGGGACAGGGGTCGAACACTGAAGCTTTCTTT
cdr3_aa: CSVGQGSNTEAFF
clone_size: .
j_call: TRBJ1-1
v_call: TRBV29-1
d_call: TRBD1

cdr3_nt: TGCAGTGCTTCCGCCCGGGACGGGCGAGAAGACATTCAGTACTTC
cdr3_aa: CSASARDGREDIQYF
clone_size: few
j_call: TRBJ2-4
v_call: TRBV20-1
d_call: .

cdr3_nt: TGTGCCAGCAGCTTGGCTCCGCCGACAGTCGCAATGGCCAAAAACATTCAGTACTTC
cdr3_aa: CASSLAPPTVAMAKNIQYF
clone_size: few
j_call: TRBJ2-4
v_call: TRBV5-4
d_call: .

cdr3_nt: TGCAGCGTTGAAGACAGGGTACAAGGGGCCAACGTCCTGACTTTC
cdr3_aa: CSVEDRVQGANVLTF
clone_size: .
j_call: TRBJ2-6
v_call: TRBV29-1
d_call: .

cdr3_nt: TGTGCCAGCAGCATGACAGGGACCCTGAACACTGAAGCTTTCTTT
cdr3_aa: CASSMTGTLNTEAFF
clone_size: .
j_call: TRBJ1-1
v_call: TRBV11-2
d_call: TRBD1

cdr3_nt: TGTGCCAGCAGCCAAGCTCAGTACGGCTATGGCTACACCTTC
cdr3_aa: CASSQAQYGYGYTF
clone_size: few
j_call: TRBJ1-2
v_call: TRBV3-1
d_call: .